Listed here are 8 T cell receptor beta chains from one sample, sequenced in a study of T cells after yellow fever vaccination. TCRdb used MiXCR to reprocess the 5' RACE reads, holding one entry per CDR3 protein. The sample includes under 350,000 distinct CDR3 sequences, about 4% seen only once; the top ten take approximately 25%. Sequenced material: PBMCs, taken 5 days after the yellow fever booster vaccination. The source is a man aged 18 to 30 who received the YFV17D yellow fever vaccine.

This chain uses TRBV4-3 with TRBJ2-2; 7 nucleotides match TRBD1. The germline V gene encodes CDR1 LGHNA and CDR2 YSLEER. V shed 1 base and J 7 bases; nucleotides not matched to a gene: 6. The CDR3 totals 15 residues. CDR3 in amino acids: CASSQAGQGVGELFF. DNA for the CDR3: TGCGCCAGCAGCCAAGCGGGGCAGGGGGTCGGGGAGCTGTTTTTT.

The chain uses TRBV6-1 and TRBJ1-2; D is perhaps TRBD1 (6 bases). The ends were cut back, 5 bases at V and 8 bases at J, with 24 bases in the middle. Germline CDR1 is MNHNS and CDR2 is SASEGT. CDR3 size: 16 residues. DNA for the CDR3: TGTGCCAGCAGTCAGATGACAGGCCTCATGTCGGAAGGCTACACCTTC. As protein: CASSQMTGLMSEGYTF.

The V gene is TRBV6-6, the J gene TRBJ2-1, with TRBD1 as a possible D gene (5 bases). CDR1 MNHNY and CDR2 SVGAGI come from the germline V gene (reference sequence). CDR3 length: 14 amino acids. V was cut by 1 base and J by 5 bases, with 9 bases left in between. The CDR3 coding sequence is TGTGCCAGCAGTTACTGGTCAGGGAACAATGAGCAGTTCTTC. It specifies CASSYWSGNNEQFF.

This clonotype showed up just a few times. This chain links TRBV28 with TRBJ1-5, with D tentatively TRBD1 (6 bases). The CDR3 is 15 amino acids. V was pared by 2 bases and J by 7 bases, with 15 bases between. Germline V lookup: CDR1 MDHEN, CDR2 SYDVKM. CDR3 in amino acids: CASSLGGAHGQPQHF. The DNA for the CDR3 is TGTGCCAGCAGTTTAGGGGGGGCCCATGGGCAGCCCCAGCATTTT.

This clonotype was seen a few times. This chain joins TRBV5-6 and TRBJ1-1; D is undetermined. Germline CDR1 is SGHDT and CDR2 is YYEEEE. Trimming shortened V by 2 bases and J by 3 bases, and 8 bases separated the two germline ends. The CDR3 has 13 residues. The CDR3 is CASSFRRYTEAFF. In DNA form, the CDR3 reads TGTGCCAGCAGCTTCAGGAGGTACACTGAAGCTTTCTTT.

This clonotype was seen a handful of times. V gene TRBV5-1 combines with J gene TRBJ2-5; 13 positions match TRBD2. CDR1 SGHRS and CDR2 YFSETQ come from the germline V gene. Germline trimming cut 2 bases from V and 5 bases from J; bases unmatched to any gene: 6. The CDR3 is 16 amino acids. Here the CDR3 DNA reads TGCGCCAGCAGCTTCGAGGGGACTAGCGGGGTTGAGACCCAGTACTTC. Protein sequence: CASSFEGTSGVETQYF. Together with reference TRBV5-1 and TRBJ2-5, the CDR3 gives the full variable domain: KAGVTQTPRYLIKTRGQQVTLSCSPISGHRSVSWYQQTPGQGLQFLFEYFSETQRNKGNFPGRFSGRQFSNSRSEMNVSTLELGDSALYLCASSFEGTSGVETQYFGPGTRLLVL.

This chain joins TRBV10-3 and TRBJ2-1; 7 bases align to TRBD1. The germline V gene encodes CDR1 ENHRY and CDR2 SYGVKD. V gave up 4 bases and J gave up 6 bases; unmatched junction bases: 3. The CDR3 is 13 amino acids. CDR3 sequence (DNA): TGTGCCATCAGTGGGGCAGGGGGCAATGAGCAGTTCTTC. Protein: CAISGAGGNEQFF.

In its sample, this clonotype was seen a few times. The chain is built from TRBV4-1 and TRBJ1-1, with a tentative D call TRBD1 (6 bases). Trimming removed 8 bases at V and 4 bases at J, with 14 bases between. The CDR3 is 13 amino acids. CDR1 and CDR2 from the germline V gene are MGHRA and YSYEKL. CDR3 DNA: TGCGCCAGCCGCCGGGGGGCGAGCACTGAAGCTTTCTTT. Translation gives CASRRGASTEAFF.